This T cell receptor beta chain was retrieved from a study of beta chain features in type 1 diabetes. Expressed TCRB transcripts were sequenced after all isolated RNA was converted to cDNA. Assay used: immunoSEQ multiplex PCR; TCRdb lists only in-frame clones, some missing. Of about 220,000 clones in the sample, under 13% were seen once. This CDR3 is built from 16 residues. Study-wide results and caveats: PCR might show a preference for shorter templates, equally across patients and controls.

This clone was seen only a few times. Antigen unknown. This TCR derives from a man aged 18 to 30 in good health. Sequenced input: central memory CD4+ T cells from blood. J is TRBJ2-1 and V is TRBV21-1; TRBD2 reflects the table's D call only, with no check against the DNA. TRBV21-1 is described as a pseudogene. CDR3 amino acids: CASSSERVSSYNEQFF. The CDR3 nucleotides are TGTGCCAGCAGCAGTGAGCGGGTGAGCTCCTACAATGAGCAGTTCTTC.